A single T cell receptor (beta chain) is shown here with its context. The antigen is undetermined. Every contributor of samples was a Caucasian grown-up residing in Nashville, Tennessee. The data stem from a study of shared clonotypes between healthy human individuals. Germline V gene data show CDR1 as LNHDA and CDR2 as SQIVND (reference sequence). Trimming took off 7 bases at V and 1 base at J, with 13 bases between the two ends. The CDR3 has 15 amino acids. Points from the study as a whole: Clonotype sharing among donors, it was expected, would be affected by sequencing depth.

For sorted subsets, about 190 ng DNA per replicate equaled some 27,000 T cell genomes. Libraries were prepared by immunoSEQ multiplex PCR; TCRdb keeps only in-frame clonotypes and omits some of them. In the table there are 2,500,000 or so clones, 90% to 95% of which are singletons. The sample was naive CD4+ T cells from PBMCs. As for subset: CD45RA+ positively selected. The chain has TRBV19 and TRBJ2-2, with TRBD2 as a possible D gene (6 bases). This clonotype was obtained from a man between 18 and 35 years old in good health. Some clones in this sample may be carry-over from other donors' samples. This CDR3 is CASKPGAENTGELFF. DNA of the CDR3: TGTGCCAGTAAGCCGGGAGCGGAGAACACCGGGGAGCTGTTTTTT.